Given below is one TCR beta chain in context. What it binds is unknown. These data originate in a study of neoadjuvant nivolumab and ipilimumab in lung cancer. With 10 bases clipped from V and 2 bases from J, the junction kept 6 bases outside the gene matches. Germline V gives CDR1 MNHEY, CDR2 SVGAGI. The CDR3 spans 13 residues. Here immunoSEQ multiplex PCR was the method, and the copy in TCRdb shows in-frame clones only, minus some. Found here are 25,000 to 35,000 clones, about 92% of them singletons; the top ten hold approximately 2.1%. Findings and caveats of the study: TCR clonality did not significantly correlate with pathologic tumor regression.

This rearrangement joins TRBV6-5 to TRBJ2-7, with 9 bases that match TRBD1. The sample was peripheral blood, taken after neoadjuvant nivolumab, alone or with ipilimumab, at or shortly before surgery. This clonotype was obtained from an adult with non-small cell lung cancer. The DNA of the CDR3 is TGTGCCACTCAGACAGGGGGTACCTACGAGCAGTACTTC. Translated: CATQTGGTYEQYF.